These T cell receptor beta chains were read from a single sample in a study of identical twins. Each CDR3 protein is one row after TCRdb ran MiXCR on the 5' RACE reads. The data hold 250,000 to 300,000 distinct CDR3 sequences, with around 9.7% observed a single time. The data also belong to a second study, concerning yellow fever vaccine responses in identical twins.

The material sequenced was CD8+ T cells sorted from blood. Receptor source: a woman aged 18-29 years in good health. CDR3s leave out the opening cysteine and the closing phenylalanine or tryptophan.

j_call	v_call	cdr3_aa
TRBJ2-3	TRBV6-4	ASSEKASGTDTQY
TRBJ2-7	TRBV27	ASSPQGAVDEQY
TRBJ2-7	TRBV4-2	ASSQVEDYEQY
TRBJ2-7	TRBV5-8	ASSLRGGEGFEQY
TRBJ2-2	TRBV5-1	ASSSLLLGGLPNTGELF
TRBJ2-5	TRBV29-1	SVEGSLAGGETQY
TRBJ2-4	TRBV20-1	SARETGYNIQY
TRBJ2-7	TRBV29-1	SVLRSGGAYEQY
TRBJ2-7	TRBV27	ASLPRPHEQY
TRBJ1-2	TRBV4-3	ASSQESGFRGGYT
TRBJ2-7	TRBV7-8	ASSYLSGTSGYEQY
TRBJ2-1	TRBV27	ASSSDLSSYNEQF
TRBJ2-7	TRBV10-3	AISAGTSGGGLYEQY
TRBJ2-2	TRBV28	ASSPRTGPGELF
TRBJ2-2	TRBV20-1	SADHSAGTYTGELF
TRBJ2-3	TRBV5-5	ASSLGQGVPDTQY
TRBJ2-1	TRBV11-2	ASSRASGRYNEQF
TRBJ2-3	TRBV7-9	ASSQTSGYTDTQY
TRBJ1-4	TRBV2	ASGTGPPTNEKLF
TRBJ2-5	TRBV24-1	ATSERLAGGLETQY
TRBJ1-1	TRBV19	ASSILLAGGTEAF
TRBJ1-4	TRBV4-2	ASSHGDGTGVEKLF